The entry below gives a single TCR beta chain sequence along with its context. Its antigen is unknown. This entry belongs to a study of PD-1 blockade in classical Hodgkin lymphoma. The assay was immunoSEQ multiplex PCR, and TCRdb's table has in-frame clones only and misses some. The sample contains roughly 40,000 clones, 87% of which appear only once. All the patients suffered relapse after autologous stem cell transplantation, and brentuximab vedotin exposure differed. Study outcomes and limitations: Baseline diversity in complete responders resembled that of newly diagnosed patients.

Source: peripheral blood mononuclear cells (PBMCs), taken at baseline. The TCR was taken from a human donor with classical Hodgkin lymphoma.

The DNA for the CDR3 is TGTGCCAGCAGCTTCTCGACAGGGGGGGTGTTGGGCACTGAAGCTTTCTTT. This encodes CASSFSTGGVLGTEAFF. The chain combines TRBV11-2 with TRBJ1-1; 9 bases agree with TRBD1. J was trimmed by 4 bases and V by 3 bases; bases with no gene match: 12. The CDR3 contains 17 residues. Germline CDR1 SGHAT, CDR2 FQNNGV.